Listed below are T cell receptor beta chains from one sample, sequenced in a study of blood T cell repertoires in COVID-19. Clones were read by immunoSEQ multiplex PCR, and TCRdb kept only the in-frame ones, dropping some. The data show 250,000 to 350,000 clones, with 88% seen just once and over 2% held by the top ten. Input material: PBMCs or T cells enriched from blood (not recorded which). The receptors originated from a woman aged 55-69 years in a cohort exposed to, infected with or recovered from COVID-19 (not recorded which). Both conserved end residues are part of each CDR3. Fields, in order: V gene, J gene, D gene, clone size, CDR3 protein, CDR3 DNA. A D gene is named only where the DNA matches it firmly. Not every row has a clone size; where given, it reads once, few, many or a size class.

V gene: TRBV7-9
J gene: TRBJ2-5
D gene: -
clone size: -
CDR3 protein: CASSLGGFGGQETQYF
CDR3 DNA: TGTGCCAGCAGCTTAGGCGGCTTCGGGGGTCAAGAGACCCAGTACTTC

V gene: TRBV2
J gene: TRBJ2-1
D gene: TRBD2
clone size: -
CDR3 protein: CASRPDGTSGSLYNEQFF
CDR3 DNA: TGTGCCAGCAGGCCTGATGGGACTAGCGGGAGTCTCTACAATGAGCAGTTCTTC

V gene: TRBV18
J gene: TRBJ2-1
D gene: -
clone size: -
CDR3 protein: CASSPPGRSINNEQFF
CDR3 DNA: TGTGCCAGCTCACCACCGGGCAGGTCGATTAACAATGAGCAGTTCTTC

V gene: TRBV6-9
J gene: TRBJ1-4
D gene: TRBD1
clone size: -
CDR3 protein: CASSYLGTGEGKLFF
CDR3 DNA: TGTGCCAGCAGTTATTTGGGGACAGGGGAGGGAAAACTGTTTTTT

V gene: TRBV19
J gene: TRBJ2-7
D gene: TRBD1
clone size: -
CDR3 protein: CASSRDRDEQYF
CDR3 DNA: TGTGCCAGTAGTAGGGACAGGGACGAGCAGTACTTC

V gene: TRBV19
J gene: TRBJ2-6
D gene: -
clone size: -
CDR3 protein: CASSEWGVPGANVLTF
CDR3 DNA: TGTGCCAGTAGTGAATGGGGGGTACCTGGGGCCAACGTCCTGACTTTC

V gene: TRBV5-4
J gene: TRBJ1-3
D gene: -
clone size: few
CDR3 protein: CASSLNRELAGNTIYF
CDR3 DNA: TGTGCCAGCAGCCTAAACAGGGAATTGGCTGGAAACACCATATATTTT

V gene: TRBV30
J gene: TRBJ1-5
D gene: -
clone size: -
CDR3 protein: CAWSSGGNQPQHF
CDR3 DNA: TGTGCCTGGAGTTCCGGGGGCAATCAGCCCCAGCATTTT

V gene: TRBV28
J gene: TRBJ2-7
D gene: -
clone size: -
CDR3 protein: CASSLTNEQYF
CDR3 DNA: TGTGCCAGCAGTTTAACTAATGAGCAGTACTTC

V gene: TRBV11-3
J gene: TRBJ2-7
D gene: TRBD2
clone size: -
CDR3 protein: CASSPRLAGSYEQYF
CDR3 DNA: TGTGCCAGCAGCCCCCGACTAGCGGGAAGCTACGAGCAGTACTTC

V gene: TRBV6-5
J gene: TRBJ2-7
D gene: -
clone size: -
CDR3 protein: CASTRGGGSYEQYF
CDR3 DNA: TGTGCCAGCACCCGGGGAGGGGGATCCTACGAGCAGTACTTC

V gene: TRBV3-1/TRBV3-2
J gene: TRBJ1-1
D gene: -
clone size: -
CDR3 protein: CASRKRDTNTEAFF
CDR3 DNA: TGTGCCAGCAGAAAACGGGACACAAACACTGAAGCTTTCTTT